One sample yielded the 10 T cell receptor beta chains listed below, sequenced in a study of regulatory T cells in long-lasting Graves disease. Time point of the sample: newly diagnosed GD, antithyroid drugs for less than 3 months. The TCR library was made from RNA that had been extracted from PBMCs in TRIzol. CDR3-region Arm-PCR and iRepertoire HTBI primers produced the TCR beta libraries. MiXCR, applied by TCRdb to the multiplex PCR reads, yields one record per CDR3 protein. There are roughly 500,000 distinct CDR3 sequences in the sample; roughly 15% occur only once, and roughly a sixth lies in the top ten. These same records also appear under a second study, on T cells in Graves' hyperthyroidism and ophthalmopathy.

The specimen comprised peripheral blood mononuclear cells (PBMCs), sampled at new diagnosis, from a patient treated with antithyroid drugs. These receptors all stem from a woman aged 50 to 60 with Graves disease.

Ten or more counts support this clonotype. The gene calls are TRBV4-1 and TRBJ2-7, with 10 positions matching TRBD1. This CDR3 is built from 14 residues. Trimming cost V 1 base and J 5 bases; bases outside gene matches: 2. Per germline, CDR1 MGHRA and CDR2 YSYEKL. This chain's CDR3 is CASSQGQGANEQYF. Written as DNA, the CDR3 is TGCGCCAGCAGCCAAGGACAGGGGGCTAACGAGCAGTACTTC.

This clonotype was seen ten or more times. CDR3: CASTYRGSSYEQYF. The CDR3 coding sequence is TGTGCCAGCACCTACCGGGGAAGCTCCTACGAGCAGTACTTC. The rearrangement links TRBV28 to TRBJ2-7, with D tentatively TRBD2 (5 bases). Germline assignment: CDR1 MDHEN and CDR2 SYDVKM. V lost 7 bases and J lost 0, with 13 bases in between. This CDR3 has 14 residues.

This clonotype was detected many times. The V and J genes are TRBV27 and TRBJ2-7; 14 bases are a match to TRBD2. With 4 bases clipped from V and 8 bases from J, the junction kept 7 bases outside the gene matches. The CDR3 runs 15 residues. Per germline, CDR1 MNHEY and CDR2 SMNVEV (reference sequence). The CDR3 region is CASSWVGTSGRKQYF. The CDR3 region has the DNA TGTGCCAGCAGTTGGGTCGGGACTAGCGGGAGAAAGCAGTACTTC.

This clonotype was seen repeatedly, ten times or more. The V call is TRBV7-9, the J call TRBJ1-4, with no clear D. Looked up from germline, CDR1 is SEHNR and CDR2 is FQNEAQ (reference sequence). The germline V and J ends were trimmed by 1 base and 6 bases, with 3 bases remaining between them. The CDR3 totals 12 residues. CDR3 DNA: TGTGCCAGCAGCTTAGAGTATGAAAAACTGTTTTTT. Its protein product is CASSLEYEKLFF.

This clonotype was counted ten times or more. The chain has TRBV7-3 and TRBJ2-1; D may be TRBD2 (6 bases). V lost 1 base, J lost 7 bases, and 14 bases lay in between. This CDR3 is 15 amino acids long. Per germline, CDR1 SGHTA and CDR2 FQGTGA. The CDR3 region is CASSLIGGLPNEQFF. The CDR3 DNA is TGTGCCAGCAGCTTAATTGGAGGACTACCGAATGAGCAGTTCTTC.

This clonotype was recorded once. This sequence joins TRBV12-3 or TRBV12-4 and TRBJ2-1, with D perhaps TRBD1 (5 bases). Between the trimmed V and J ends, which lost 3 bases and 4 bases, there was a span of 10 bases. The length of the CDR3 is 14 residues. The DNA for the CDR3 is TGTGCCAGCAGTTTGCGTCAGGGTTACAATGAGCAGTTCTTC. It is translated as CASSLRQGYNEQFF.

In this sample, this clonotype turned up many times. The gene calls are TRBV19 and TRBJ1-2, with a possible D match to TRBD1 (5 bases). There are 15 residues in the CDR3. Trimming removed 3 bases at V and 2 bases at J, with 13 bases between. The germline V gene encodes CDR1 LNHDA and CDR2 SQIVND (reference sequence). The CDR3 is CASSMGLGENYGYTF. CDR3 in DNA: TGTGCCAGTAGTATGGGCTTGGGGGAAAACTATGGCTACACCTTC.

This clonotype was counted ten times or more. The genes are TRBV28 and TRBJ2-7, with 10 bases identical to TRBD1. Germline V gene lookup returns CDR1 MDHEN and CDR2 SYDVKM. The CDR3 covers 17 residues. The V gene end was trimmed by 5 bases and the J gene end by 7 bases; junction bases not matched to a gene: 17. The CDR3 bases are TGTGCCAGCAGTCAAATAACCGGGACAGGGGTAGGTAGGGAGCAGTACTTC. Translation: CASSQITGTGVGREQYF.

This clonotype was counted at least ten times. This chain uses TRBV28 with TRBJ2-7; 13 nucleotides line up with TRBD2. CDR3 length equals 16 residues. The junction had 7 bases not matched to a gene; V was cut back by 4 bases and J by 4 bases. Germline lookup yields CDR1 MDHEN and CDR2 SYDVKM. CDR3 bases: TGTGCCAGCAGTTCCGGGACTAGCGGGACAGGTTACGAGCAGTACTTC. It yields the protein CASSSGTSGTGYEQYF. The entire variable domain, with the rest obtained from reference TRBV28 and TRBJ2-7, is as follows: DVKVTQSSRYLVKRTGEKVFLECVQDMDHENMFWYRQDPGLGLRLIYFSYDVKMKEKGDIPEGYSVSREKKERFSLILESASTNQTSMYLCASSSGTSGTGYEQYFGPGTRLTVT.

Ten or more counts support this clonotype. V gene TRBV7-9 combines with J gene TRBJ2-2, with TRBD1 as a possible D gene (6 bases). Trimming stripped 6 bases from V and 3 bases from J, with 14 bases between. The CDR3 totals 15 residues. Per the germline V gene, CDR1 is SEHNR and CDR2 is FQNEAQ (reference sequence). The CDR3 DNA is TGTGCCAGCAGTAAGAACACAGGGTACACCGGGGAGCTGTTTTTT. Translating it yields CASSKNTGYTGELFF.